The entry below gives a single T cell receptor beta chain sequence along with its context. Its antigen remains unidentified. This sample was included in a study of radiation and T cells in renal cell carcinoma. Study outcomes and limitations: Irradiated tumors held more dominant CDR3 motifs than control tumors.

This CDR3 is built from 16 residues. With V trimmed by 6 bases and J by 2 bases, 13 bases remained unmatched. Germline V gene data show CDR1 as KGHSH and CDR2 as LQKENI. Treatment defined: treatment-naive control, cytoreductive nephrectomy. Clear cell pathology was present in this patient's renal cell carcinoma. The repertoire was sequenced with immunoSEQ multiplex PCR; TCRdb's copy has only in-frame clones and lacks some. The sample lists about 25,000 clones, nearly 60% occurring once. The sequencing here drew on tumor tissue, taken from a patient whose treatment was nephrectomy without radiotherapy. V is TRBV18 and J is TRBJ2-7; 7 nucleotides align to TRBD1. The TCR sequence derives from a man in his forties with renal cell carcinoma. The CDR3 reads CASSLDPGQPTYEQYF. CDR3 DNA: TGTGCCAGCTCGCTTGATCCGGGACAGCCTACCTACGAGCAGTACTTC.